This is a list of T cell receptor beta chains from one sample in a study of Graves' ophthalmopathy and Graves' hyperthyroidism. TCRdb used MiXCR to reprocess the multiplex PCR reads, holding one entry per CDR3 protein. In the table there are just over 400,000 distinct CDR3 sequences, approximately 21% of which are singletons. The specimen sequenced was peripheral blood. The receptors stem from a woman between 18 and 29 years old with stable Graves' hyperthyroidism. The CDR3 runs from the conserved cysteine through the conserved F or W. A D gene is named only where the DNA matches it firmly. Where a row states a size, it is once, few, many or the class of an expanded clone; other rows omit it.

cdr3_aa: CASSESRTSGVYQETQYF; cdr3_nt: TGTGCCAGCAGTGAATCTCGGACTAGCGGGGTTTACCAAGAGACCCAGTACTTC; clone_size: many; j_call: TRBJ2-5; d_call: TRBD2; v_call: TRBV25-1
cdr3_aa: CASSLTGINTGELFF; cdr3_nt: TGTGCCAGCAGCCTAACAGGGATAAACACCGGGGAGCTGTTTTTT; clone_size: many; j_call: TRBJ2-2; d_call: NA; v_call: TRBV7-2
cdr3_aa: CASSLHPRTGATNYGYTF; cdr3_nt: TGTGCCAGCAGTTTGCACCCAAGGACAGGGGCGACTAACTATGGCTACACCTTC; clone_size: NA; j_call: TRBJ1-2; d_call: TRBD1; v_call: TRBV27
cdr3_aa: CASSRTSQEVWGQPQHF; cdr3_nt: TGTGCCAGCAGCCGCACTTCTCAGGAGGTTTGGGGTCAGCCCCAGCATTTT; clone_size: NA; j_call: TRBJ1-5; d_call: NA; v_call: TRBV12-3/TRBV12-4
cdr3_aa: CASRGRDRLYEQYF; cdr3_nt: TGTGCCAGCAGAGGCCGGGACAGACTATACGAGCAGTACTTC; clone_size: many; j_call: TRBJ2-7; d_call: TRBD1; v_call: TRBV28
cdr3_aa: CASSPGQGARHVNTGELFF; cdr3_nt: TGTGCCAGCAGTCCTGGACAGGGGGCCAGGCACGTTAATACCGGGGAGCTGTTTTTT; clone_size: NA; j_call: TRBJ2-2; d_call: TRBD1; v_call: TRBV28
cdr3_aa: CASRTGTGGSEQYF; cdr3_nt: TGTGCCAGCCGTACCGGGACTGGGGGCTCCGAGCAGTACTTC; clone_size: many; j_call: TRBJ2-7; d_call: NA; v_call: TRBV28
cdr3_aa: CATSRDQAGIGGYTF; cdr3_nt: TGTGCCACCAGCAGAGATCAGGCAGGGATAGGTGGCTACACCTTC; clone_size: many; j_call: TRBJ1-2; d_call: NA; v_call: TRBV15
cdr3_aa: CASREAAREAFF; cdr3_nt: TGTGCCAGTCGCGAGGCAGCCCGTGAAGCTTTCTTT; clone_size: many; j_call: TRBJ1-1; d_call: NA; v_call: TRBV19
cdr3_aa: CASTHGLAGSYNEQFF; cdr3_nt: TGTGCCAGCACCCACGGGCTAGCGGGTTCCTACAATGAGCAGTTCTTC; clone_size: NA; j_call: TRBJ2-1; d_call: TRBD2; v_call: TRBV6-1
cdr3_aa: CASSDPLTSGTYYEQYF; cdr3_nt: TGTGCCAGCAGTGACCCACTGACTAGCGGGACGTACTACGAGCAGTACTTC; clone_size: many; j_call: TRBJ2-7; d_call: TRBD2; v_call: TRBV6-4
cdr3_aa: CASSLVGQGARYEQYF; cdr3_nt: TGTGCCAGCAGTTTGGTGGGACAGGGGGCTAGGTACGAGCAGTACTTC; clone_size: NA; j_call: TRBJ2-7; d_call: TRBD1; v_call: TRBV28